The 32 T cell receptor beta chains below were found in one sample sequenced in a study of blood T cell repertoires in COVID-19. Measured with immunoSEQ multiplex PCR; TCRdb has only the in-frame clones, and not every one. This sample yields 75,000 to 95,000 clones, of which about 87% are seen a single time; about 1.2% belongs to the top ten. Sequencing input: peripheral blood. The receptor source for this set is a human donor in a cohort sampled during active COVID-19.

The CDR3 region has the DNA TGTGCCAGCAGCCGACTAGATTACGAGCAGTACTTC. Protein: CASSRLDYEQYF. The chain couples TRBV2 to TRBJ2-7, with D perhaps TRBD2 (6 bases). The length of the CDR3 is 12 residues. Trimming pared 6 bases from V and 4 bases from J, leaving 10 bases between. The germline gives CDR1 SNHLY, CDR2 FYNNEI.

The chain employs TRBV10-3 and TRBJ1-2, with D tentatively TRBD1 (6 bases). Germline V gene lookup returns CDR1 ENHRY and CDR2 SYGVKD. V was pared by 0 bases and J by 4 bases, with 9 bases between. The length of the CDR3 is 14 residues. CDR3 in amino acids: CAISESGAIYGYTF. DNA for the CDR3: TGTGCCATCAGTGAGTCGGGGGCAATCTATGGCTACACCTTC.

This clone has a single count. The V and J genes are TRBV5-6 and TRBJ1-1; a possible D gene is TRBD1 (5 bases). CDR1 is SGHDT and CDR2 is YYEEEE in the germline V gene. The CDR3 runs to 14 residues. V was cut by 1 base and J by 3 bases, with 10 bases left in between. This chain's CDR3 is CASSLMGTYTEAFF. CDR3 bases: TGTGCCAGCAGCTTGATGGGGACTTACACTGAAGCTTTCTTT.

This chain joins TRBV12-3 or TRBV12-4 and TRBJ2-7; TRBD1 matches 8 bases. The CDR3 has 13 amino acids. J was trimmed by 7 bases and V by 6 bases; bases with no gene match: 8. Here the CDR3 DNA reads TGTGCCAGCAGCCTGGACAGGGTAAGGGAGCAGTACTTC. The encoded protein is CASSLDRVREQYF.

The genes are TRBV5-4 and TRBJ2-7; 9 positions match TRBD1. The CDR3 totals 14 residues. Germline V gene data show CDR1 as SGHNT and CDR2 as YYREEE (reference sequence). The J segment lost 6 bases and the V segment lost 4 bases, leaving 8 bases of the junction unmatched. CDR3 in amino acids: CASSPQTDRGEQYF. The CDR3, as DNA: TGTGCCAGCAGCCCACAAACGGACAGGGGCGAGCAGTACTTC.

This clone was detected many times. The chain carries TRBV2 and TRBJ1-6, with a weak D call TRBD1 (6 bases). V was cut by 2 bases and J by 3 bases, with 14 bases left in between. CDR1 and CDR2 from the germline V gene are SNHLY and FYNNEI. This CDR3 region has 17 residues. Written as DNA, the CDR3 is TGTGCCAGCAGTGAACAGGACAGTCCTGGCTATAATTCACCCCTCCACTTT. This codes for CASSEQDSPGYNSPLHF.

The chain joins TRBV7-9 to TRBJ2-7; unclear D gene. Germline loops: CDR1 SEHNR, CDR2 FQNEAQ (reference sequence). The CDR3 extends over 14 amino acids. With 5 bases removed from V and 0 bases from J, the gap between germline ends came to 11 bases. DNA for the CDR3: TGTGCCAGCAGCCCCGATCTTAGCTCCTACGAGCAGTACTTC. Translation: CASSPDLSSYEQYF.

The chain joins TRBV28 to TRBJ1-1; maybe TRBD1 (5 bases). CDR3 length equals 13 residues. Per germline, CDR1 MDHEN and CDR2 SYDVKM. Between the trimmed V and J ends, which lost 8 bases and 1 base, there was a span of 11 bases. CDR3 DNA: TGTGCCAGCTGGGGCGACAGGAACACTGAAGCTTTCTTT. Translating gives CASWGDRNTEAFF.

This chain links TRBV4-1 with TRBJ2-7; tentative D call: TRBD2 (5 bases). Germline CDR1 MGHRA, CDR2 YSYEKL. Trimming removed 3 bases at V and 9 bases at J, with 21 bases between. The CDR3 loop spans 15 amino acids. Written as DNA, the CDR3 is TGCGCCAGCAGCCAGAGTGAGGACTCTGGGATTCGGCAGTACTTC. Its protein product is CASSQSEDSGIRQYF.

V is TRBV6-5 and J is TRBJ1-3; a possible D gene is TRBD1 (5 bases). V lost 2 bases, J lost 0 bases, and 8 bases lay in between. The CDR3 has 15 amino acids. Per germline, CDR1 MNHEY and CDR2 SVGAGI. CDR3 DNA: TGTGCCAGCAGTTACGTGGGGCCCTCTGGAAACACCATATATTTT. Protein product: CASSYVGPSGNTIYF.

The genes are TRBV3-1 (or the pseudogene TRBV3-2) and TRBJ2-3; weak D call: TRBD2 (5 bases). Per germline, CDR1 LGHDT and CDR2 YNNKEL (reference sequence). V dropped 1 base and J dropped 1 base, with 12 bases sitting between them. CDR3 length: 16 residues. CDR3 in DNA: TGTGCCAGCAGCCAAGGGTTGCTAGCCGGCACAGATACGCAGTATTTT. Amino acids: CASSQGLLAGTDTQYF.

The V gene is TRBV19, the J gene TRBJ2-1; 8 nucleotides line up with TRBD2. Germline V lookup: CDR1 LNHDA, CDR2 SQIVND (reference sequence). The junction had 8 bases not matched to a gene; V was cut back by 7 bases and J by 6 bases. CDR3 length: 14 amino acids. The CDR3: CASKKRELSNEQFF. CDR3 in DNA: TGTGCCAGTAAGAAGCGGGAGTTGAGCAATGAGCAGTTCTTC.

J is TRBJ2-2 and V is TRBV5-5; D is possibly TRBD1 (5 bases). Germline values: CDR1 SGHKS, CDR2 YYEKEE (reference sequence). Trimming took off 1 base at V and 6 bases at J, with 13 bases between the two ends. The CDR3 length is 15 residues. The CDR3 region is CASSLITGSPGELFF. CDR3 bases: TGTGCCAGCAGCTTGATAACAGGTTCTCCCGGGGAGCTGTTTTTT.

The chain couples TRBV30 to TRBJ1-5, with 9 positions matching TRBD1. Germline V lookup: CDR1 GTSNPN, CDR2 SVGIG (reference sequence). With 8 bases clipped from V and 6 bases from J, the junction kept 11 bases outside the gene matches. The length of the CDR3 is 14 residues. This chain's CDR3 is CAGRTGALSQPQHF. The DNA of the CDR3 is TGTGCCGGCCGGACAGGGGCCCTCTCTCAGCCCCAGCATTTT.

V usage is TRBV6-5 and J usage is TRBJ2-5, with TRBD1 matching over 9 bases. V was clipped by 6 bases and J by 2 bases; unmatched bases: 4. Germline CDR1 is MNHEY and CDR2 is SVGAGI. CDR3 length: 14 residues. CDR3 amino acids: CASRSGTGQETQYF. Written as DNA, the CDR3 is TGTGCCAGCAGAAGTGGGACAGGGCAAGAGACCCAGTACTTC.

The genes are TRBV18 and TRBJ1-2; D is unresolved. V lost 1 base and J 8 bases, leaving 11 bases between the germline ends. CDR3 size: 13 residues. From germline, CDR1 is KGHSH and CDR2 LQKENI. CDR3 DNA sequence: TGTGCCAGCTCACCACAGGATGGGGAGGGCTACACCTTC. It specifies CASSPQDGEGYTF. Looking up the rest from reference TRBV18 and TRBJ1-2 gives the full variable domain: NAGVMQNPRHLVRRRGQEARLRCSPMKGHSHVYWYRQLPEEGLKFMVYLQKENIIDESGMPKERFSAEFPKEGPSILRIQQVVRGDSAAYFCASSPQDGEGYTFGSGTRLTVV.

The V and J genes are TRBV5-6 and TRBJ2-7; TRBD2 matches 8 bases. The CDR3 is 15 amino acids. V shed 4 bases and J 6 bases; nucleotides not matched to a gene: 12. Germline CDR1 reads SGHDT; CDR2 reads YYEEEE. CDR3 coding DNA: TGTGCCAGCAGCCCTTTGCCAAGCGGGAGCCCCGAGCAGTACTTC. Translating it yields CASSPLPSGSPEQYF.

The V call is TRBV7-6, the J call TRBJ2-5; 9 nucleotides match TRBD2. The CDR3 contains 15 residues. Germline CDR1 SGHVS, CDR2 FNYEAQ. Trimming cost V 1 base and J 7 bases; bases outside gene matches: 7. Here the CDR3 reads CASSLEREEWGTQYF. CDR3 sequence (DNA): TGTGCCAGCAGCTTAGAGCGGGAGGAATGGGGGACCCAGTACTTC.

The rearrangement joins TRBV28 to TRBJ1-3, with TRBD1 matching over 8 bases. The CDR3 runs 16 residues. Germline lookup yields CDR1 MDHEN and CDR2 SYDVKM. V was pared by 7 bases and J by 1 base, with 9 bases of the junction left unmatched. DNA of the CDR3: TGTGCCAGCAATCCGGGACAGGTAGTGTCTGGAAACACCATATATTTT. Protein sequence: CASNPGQVVSGNTIYF.

This chain connects TRBV11-2 to TRBJ2-1; D might be TRBD1 (6 bases). The CDR3 is 12 residues long. The germline gives CDR1 SGHAT, CDR2 FQNNGV. V lost 4 bases and J 8 bases, leaving 9 bases between the germline ends. This chain's CDR3 is CASSSGVDEQFF. In DNA form, the CDR3 reads TGTGCCAGCAGCTCAGGGGTGGATGAGCAGTTCTTC.

The V call is TRBV5-4, the J call TRBJ2-1, with 7 positions matching TRBD2. Per germline, CDR1 SGHNT and CDR2 YYREEE (reference sequence). The CDR3 runs to 15 residues. V lost 4 bases to trimming and J lost 4 bases; unmatched junction nucleotides: 8. The DNA for the CDR3 is TGTGCCAGCAGCCCAGCGGGGACCACATACAATGAGCAGTTCTTC. Protein: CASSPAGTTYNEQFF. Full variable domain (remainder filled in from reference TRBV5-4 and TRBJ2-1): ETGVTQSPTHLIKTRGQQVTLRCSSQSGHNTVSWYQQALGQGPQFIFQYYREEENGRGNFPPRFSGLQFPNYSSELNVNALELDDSALYLCASSPAGTTYNEQFFGPGTRLTVL.

The chain combines TRBV14 with TRBJ2-1; 10 bases fit TRBD2. CDR1 and CDR2 (germline): SGHDN, FVKESK. Trimming at V came to 2 bases and at J to 12 bases, leaving 4 bases not matched to a gene. This CDR3 has 13 residues. For the CDR3, the DNA is TGTGCCAGCAGCCAATTGCGGACTAGCGGGCAGTTCTTC. This sequence encodes CASSQLRTSGQFF.

This chain uses TRBV18 with TRBJ1-1, with D perhaps TRBD1 (6 bases). The CDR3 extends over 13 amino acids. V was pared by 10 bases and J by 1 base, with 13 bases between. Germline assignment: CDR1 KGHSH and CDR2 LQKENI. The CDR3 loop reads CATTGTPNTEAFF. The CDR3 DNA follows: TGTGCCACCACCGGGACACCGAACACTGAAGCTTTCTTT.

This clone was recorded only once. The chain has TRBV24-1 and TRBJ2-1; D gene uncertain. V was clipped by 5 bases and J by 6 bases, with 10 bases between them. The germline CDR1 and CDR2 sequences are KGHDR and SFDVKD. The CDR3 loop spans 13 amino acids. The CDR3 is CATSVTGSNEQFF. In nucleotides, the CDR3 is TGTGCCACCAGTGTAACGGGTAGCAATGAGCAGTTCTTC.

V usage is TRBV7-3 and J usage is TRBJ1-5; 7 bases align to TRBD1. Germline CDR1 is SGHTA and CDR2 is FQGTGA. The CDR3 is made up of 17 amino acids. Trimming cost V 3 bases and J 0 bases; bases outside gene matches: 8. CDR3 sequence: CASSFGTAPYSNQPQHF. DNA of the CDR3: TGTGCCAGCAGCTTTGGGACAGCGCCGTATAGCAATCAGCCCCAGCATTTT.

Of note for this clone: Other nucleotide sequences in the sample specify the same CDR3. The gene calls are TRBV20-1 and TRBJ2-7; D call uncertain. Germline V CDR1 and CDR2: DFQATT, SNEGSKA (reference sequence). Trimming shortened V by 3 bases and J by 4 bases, and 7 bases separated the two germline ends. CDR3 length equals 11 residues. The CDR3 protein is CSASGAYEQYF. CDR3 nucleotide sequence: TGCAGTGCTAGTGGAGCTTACGAGCAGTACTTC.

The rearrangement joins TRBV7-8 to TRBJ2-1, with TRBD2 matching over 13 bases. Germline V gene lookup returns CDR1 SGHVS and CDR2 FQNEAQ. The CDR3 spans 16 residues. With 5 bases clipped from V and 8 bases from J, the junction kept 9 bases outside the gene matches. The CDR3 reads CASSPWTSGSLDEQFF. CDR3 nucleotide sequence: TGTGCCAGCAGCCCATGGACTAGCGGGAGTCTGGATGAGCAGTTCTTC.

The chain carries TRBV29-1 and TRBJ2-7, with D maybe TRBD2 (7 bases). Trimming took off 8 bases at V and 0 bases at J, with 20 bases between the two ends. CDR1 is SQVTM, CDR2 ANQGSEA, per germline. The CDR3 has 15 amino acids. The CDR3 loop reads CSIQGGGTTSYEQYF. In DNA, the CDR3 is TGCAGCATCCAAGGGGGGGGGACCACCTCCTACGAGCAGTACTTC.

The gene calls are TRBV5-6 and TRBJ1-2, with a tentative D call TRBD1 (6 bases). The CDR3 is made up of 16 amino acids. The ends were cut back, 5 bases at V and 4 bases at J, with 21 bases in the middle. Looked up from germline, CDR1 is SGHDT and CDR2 is YYEEEE. CDR3: CASRGPGRQGTYGYTF. CDR3 nucleotide sequence: TGTGCCAGCAGAGGCCCCGGACGGCAGGGGACCTATGGCTACACCTTC.

CDR3 coding DNA: TGTGCCTGGAGTGCCCGGGGTAGCGGCCCCTACGAGCAGTACTTC. It codes for CAWSARGSGPYEQYF. The J gene is TRBJ2-7, the V gene TRBV30, with D possibly being TRBD2 (6 bases). The CDR3 is made up of 15 amino acids. Trimming shortened V by 1 base and J by 2 bases, and 15 bases separated the two germline ends. The germline gives CDR1 GTSNPN, CDR2 SVGIG (reference sequence).

The chain has TRBV27 and TRBJ1-4; D gene ambiguous. Germline-derived CDR1 and CDR2 are MNHEY and SMNVEV (reference sequence). V lost 0 bases to trimming and J lost 4 bases, with 12 bases between them. The CDR3 loop spans 16 amino acids. Here the CDR3 DNA reads TGTGCCAGCAGTTTATCCCGGTTGTCTGTTAATGAAAAACTGTTTTTT. Translating gives CASSLSRLSVNEKLFF.

The V gene is TRBV5-4, the J gene TRBJ2-1, with 7 bases fitting TRBD2. Losses at the gene ends were 0 bases for V and 4 bases for J; bases not matched to a gene: 4. There are 15 residues in the CDR3. Germline CDR1 SGHNT, CDR2 YYREEE (reference sequence). CDR3 bases: TGTGCCAGCAGCTTGGGACTAGCTGATTACAATGAGCAGTTCTTC. Protein product: CASSLGLADYNEQFF.